This T cell receptor (beta chain) was retrieved from a study of human T cells and chemical hapten exposure. Looking at the study overall: DPC at 0.01% went onto the upper back in patch tests, read at 6 days.

Trimming took 0 bases from V and 8 from J; bases not matched to a gene: 8. The CDR3 extends over 15 amino acids. Germline CDR1 and CDR2: LNHNV and YYDKDF (reference sequence). Findings and caveats of the study: Because they had alopecia, donors may respond immunologically unlike healthy people. Controls formed significantly fewer large CDR3 similarity clusters than expanded TCRs did.

MiXCR was run by TCRdb on the RACE reads, yielding one entry per CDR3 protein. The sample lists 80,000 or so distinct CDR3 sequences, approximately 12% seen once, with 4% to 5% in the top ten. Noted time point: patch test 1, 2 weeks after DPC sensitization. Treatment: therapeutic diphenylcyclopropenone sensitization with weekly scalp DPC. This clonotype was observed many times. Its matching antigen is unknown. This TCR derives from a woman between 50 and 59 years old with alopecia areata. Some clones in this sample may be carry-over from other donors' samples. The input for sequencing was whole blood, taken in connection with sensitization to the hapten diphenylcyclopropenone (DPC). The chain joins TRBV15 to TRBJ1-2; 8 bases are shared with TRBD1. Here the CDR3 DNA reads TGTGCCACCAGCAGAGATCCGGACAGGGTGATGGGCTACACCTTC. Its protein is CATSRDPDRVMGYTF.